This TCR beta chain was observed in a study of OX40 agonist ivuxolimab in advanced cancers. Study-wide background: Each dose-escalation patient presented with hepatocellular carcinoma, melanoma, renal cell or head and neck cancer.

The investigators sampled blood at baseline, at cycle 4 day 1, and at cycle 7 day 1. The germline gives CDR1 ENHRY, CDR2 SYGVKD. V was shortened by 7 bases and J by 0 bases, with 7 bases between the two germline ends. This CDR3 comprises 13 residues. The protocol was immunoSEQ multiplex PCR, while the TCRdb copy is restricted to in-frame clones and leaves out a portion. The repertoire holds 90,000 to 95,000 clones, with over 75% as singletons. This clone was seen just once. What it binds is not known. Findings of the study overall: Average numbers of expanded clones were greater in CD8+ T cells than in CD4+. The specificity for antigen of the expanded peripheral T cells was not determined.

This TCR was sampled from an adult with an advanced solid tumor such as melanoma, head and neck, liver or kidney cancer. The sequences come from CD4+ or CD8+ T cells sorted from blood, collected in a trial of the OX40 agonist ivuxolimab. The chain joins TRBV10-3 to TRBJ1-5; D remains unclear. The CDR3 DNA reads TGTGCCATCACGTCGGGTAGCAATCAGCCCCAGCATTTT. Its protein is CAITSGSNQPQHF.